These 9 T cell receptor beta chains were all obtained from the same sample, sequenced in a study of human T cells and chemical hapten exposure. The time point here: patch test 2, 6 weeks after DPC sensitization. The treatment here: therapeutic diphenylcyclopropenone sensitization with weekly scalp DPC. Via MiXCR, TCRdb re-called the RACE reads, giving one row per CDR3 protein. The table shows tens of thousands of distinct CDR3 sequences, with about a tenth occurring only once. This material consisted of whole blood, taken in connection with sensitization to the hapten diphenylcyclopropenone (DPC). These receptors came from a woman in her fifties or sixties with alopecia areata. Some clones in this sample may be carry-over from other donors' samples.

The chain recombines TRBV5-4 with TRBJ1-1; weak D call: TRBD1 (5 bases). The germline V gene has CDR1 SGHNT and CDR2 YYREEE (reference sequence). V gave up 0 bases and J gave up 0 bases, with 15 bases separating them. CDR3 length equals 17 residues. The CDR3 DNA reads TGTGCCAGCAGCTTGGAGGGACTCCAGAGGGTGAACACTGAAGCTTTCTTT. This encodes CASSLEGLQRVNTEAFF.

Of note for this clonotype: Possible read error: a much larger clone is one base away. The rearrangement links TRBV6-5 to TRBJ1-1, with D perhaps TRBD1 (5 bases). CDR3 length equals 15 residues. The germline CDR1 and CDR2 sequences are MNHEY and SVGAGI. Trimming removed 5 bases at V and 4 bases at J, with 17 bases between. CDR3 in DNA: TGTGCCAGCAGTCCAACCCGGAGGGGTAGCACTGAAGCTTTCTTT. Its translation is CASSPTRRGSTEAFF.

This clonotype was observed many times. This chain joins TRBV5-1 and TRBJ2-7; maybe TRBD2 (5 bases). Germline V gives CDR1 SGHRS, CDR2 YFSETQ. Trimming stripped 4 bases from V and 5 bases from J, with 13 bases between. The CDR3 is 13 residues long. CDR3 protein: CASSLLGGNEQYF. CDR3 DNA: TGCGCCAGCAGCCTGCTCGGAGGCAACGAGCAGTACTTC.

This clonotype was counted between two and nine times. The V and J genes are TRBV27 and TRBJ1-5; D is uncertain. This CDR3 comprises 13 residues. V was cut by 4 bases and J by 5 bases, with 9 bases left in between. Looked up from germline, CDR1 is MNHEY and CDR2 is SMNVEV (reference sequence). The CDR3 protein is CASSSRYDQPQHF. CDR3 bases: TGTGCCAGCAGTTCCAGGTACGATCAGCCCCAGCATTTT.

This clonotype has a handful of counts. The V call is TRBV20-1, the J call TRBJ2-2, with 9 positions matching TRBD1. Germline V CDR1 and CDR2: DFQATT, SNEGSKA (reference sequence). This CDR3 has 16 residues. Unmatched junction bases numbered 6, after V lost 3 bases and J lost 1 base. The CDR3 coding sequence is TGCAGTGCTAGGATAGGGACAGGGCTGAACACCGGGGAGCTGTTTTTT. Translating it yields CSARIGTGLNTGELFF.

This sequence joins TRBV10-3 and TRBJ1-1; D is possibly TRBD1 (5 bases). Germline V gives CDR1 ENHRY, CDR2 SYGVKD. The CDR3 is 13 residues long. V gave up 7 bases and J gave up 1 base, with 10 bases separating them. The chain's CDR3 is CAINQGPNTEAFF. CDR3 nucleotides: TGTGCCATCAATCAGGGCCCGAACACTGAAGCTTTCTTT.

This clonotype came up many times. The chain is built from TRBV10-3 and TRBJ2-7; D perhaps matches TRBD2 (6 bases). The CDR3 has 13 residues. Germline assignment: CDR1 ENHRY and CDR2 SYGVKD. V was clipped by 7 bases and J by 2 bases, with 12 bases between them. CDR3 region: CAIKEGPAYEQYF. DNA for the CDR3: TGTGCCATCAAGGAGGGGCCGGCCTACGAGCAGTACTTC.

The sample holds a few counts of this clonotype. V usage is TRBV6-2 or TRBV6-3 and J usage is TRBJ1-2; D is undetermined. The CDR3 length is 11 residues. Per germline, CDR1 MNHEY and CDR2 SVGEGT. V was clipped by 6 bases and J by 7 bases, with 9 bases between them. The CDR3 region is CASSHSSGYTF. CDR3 in DNA: TGTGCCAGCAGCCACTCGAGTGGCTACACCTTC.

In this sample, this clonotype turned up a few times. The V and J genes are TRBV3-1 and TRBJ1-5; tentative D call: TRBD1 (5 bases). Germline V gene data show CDR1 as LGHDT and CDR2 as YNNKEL (reference sequence). V was shortened by 4 bases and J by 7 bases, with 17 bases between the two germline ends. This CDR3 is 15 amino acids long. The CDR3 region is CASSRGWSGRQPQHF. CDR3 DNA sequence: TGTGCCAGCAGCCGGGGGTGGAGCGGTCGGCAGCCCCAGCATTTT.